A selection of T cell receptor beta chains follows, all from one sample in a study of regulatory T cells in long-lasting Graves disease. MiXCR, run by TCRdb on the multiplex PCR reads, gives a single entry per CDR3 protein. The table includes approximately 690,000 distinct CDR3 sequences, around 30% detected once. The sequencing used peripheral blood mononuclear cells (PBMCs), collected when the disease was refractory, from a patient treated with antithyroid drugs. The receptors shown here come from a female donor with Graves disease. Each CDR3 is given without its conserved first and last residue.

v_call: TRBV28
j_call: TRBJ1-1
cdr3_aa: ASSLVNWGTYLENTEAF

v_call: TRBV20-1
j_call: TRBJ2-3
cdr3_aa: SARRSGAADTQY

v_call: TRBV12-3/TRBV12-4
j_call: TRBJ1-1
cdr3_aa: ASSLTGEFTEAF

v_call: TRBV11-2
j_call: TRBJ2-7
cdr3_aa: ASSLESVSYEQY

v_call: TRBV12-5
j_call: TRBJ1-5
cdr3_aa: ASGYGGAPGQPQH

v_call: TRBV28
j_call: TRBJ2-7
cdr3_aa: ASSLLSGKVYEQY

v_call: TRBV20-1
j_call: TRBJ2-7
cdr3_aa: SAVGTSGYEQY

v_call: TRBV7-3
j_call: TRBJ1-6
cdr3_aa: ASSLSRSPDSPLH

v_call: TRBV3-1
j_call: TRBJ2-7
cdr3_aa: ASSQTPQESYEQY

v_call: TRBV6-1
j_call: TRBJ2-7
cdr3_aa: ASSDGTPPYEQY

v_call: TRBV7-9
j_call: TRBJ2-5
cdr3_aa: ASSLGSGGHETQY

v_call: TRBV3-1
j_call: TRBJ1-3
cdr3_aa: ASSQDTYGNTIY

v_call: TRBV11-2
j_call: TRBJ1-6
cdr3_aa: ASSFLLGSTLH

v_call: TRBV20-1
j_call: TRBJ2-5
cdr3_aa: SAEMIAGETQY

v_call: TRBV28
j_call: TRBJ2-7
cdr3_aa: ASTLGYEQY

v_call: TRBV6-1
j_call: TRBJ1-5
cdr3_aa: ASRWTGAAGPQH

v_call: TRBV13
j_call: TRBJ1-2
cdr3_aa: ASSLTGNSGYT

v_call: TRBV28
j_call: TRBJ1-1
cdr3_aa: ASSSPGHLNTEAF

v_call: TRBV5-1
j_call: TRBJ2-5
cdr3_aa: ASSPTGASFSREETQY

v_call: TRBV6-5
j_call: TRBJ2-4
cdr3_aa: ASSLPFGLALAKNIQY

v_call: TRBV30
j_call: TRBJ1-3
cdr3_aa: AWSHPSSGNTIY

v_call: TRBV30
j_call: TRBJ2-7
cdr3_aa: AWRGQGATSSYEQY

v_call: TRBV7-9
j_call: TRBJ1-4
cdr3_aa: ASSLGSDGEKLF

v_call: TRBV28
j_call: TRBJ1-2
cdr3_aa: ASRLEGLGNCGYT

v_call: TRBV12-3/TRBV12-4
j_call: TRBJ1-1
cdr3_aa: ASSPLITQGTTEAF

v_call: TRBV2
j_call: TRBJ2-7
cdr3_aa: ASQGHGGYEQY

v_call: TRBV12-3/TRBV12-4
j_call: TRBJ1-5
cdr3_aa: ASSSPTGGRNQPQH

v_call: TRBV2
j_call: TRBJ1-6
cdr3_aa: ASTSLLADSPLH

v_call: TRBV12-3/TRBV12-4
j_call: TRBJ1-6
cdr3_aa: ASSWMGGNSPLH

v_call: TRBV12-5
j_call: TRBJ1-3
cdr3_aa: ASGLMGAGGNTIY

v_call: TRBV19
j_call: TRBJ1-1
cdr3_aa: ATRDSMNTEAF

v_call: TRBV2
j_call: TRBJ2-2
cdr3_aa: ASRTSGRAITGELF

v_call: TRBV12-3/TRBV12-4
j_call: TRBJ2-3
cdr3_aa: ASSFPSLAGVTDTQY

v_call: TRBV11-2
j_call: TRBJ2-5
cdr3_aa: ASSLDGSRQETQY

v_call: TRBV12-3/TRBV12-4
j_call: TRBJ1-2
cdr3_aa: ASSLVPAYGYT